These 27 T cell receptor delta chains were sequenced from one sample in a study of gamma-delta T cells after stem cell transplantation. TCRdb fed the RT-PCR reads to CATT. The repertoire includes more than 2,000 delta-chain clones, over 25% of them detected once, and around 38% sits in the top ten. The specimen sequenced was gamma-delta T cells. Every receptor here comes from a human donor. It is not recorded whose cells these are; they may come from a transplant donor.

CDR3 loop: CAFLPLGDPHKLIF. The CDR3 DNA reads TGTGCCTTTCTCCCCCTGGGGGACCCCCACAAACTCATCTTT. This chain connects TRDV3 to TRDJ1, with 8 nucleotides matching TRDD3. The CDR3 covers 14 residues. Germline CDR1 and CDR2: TVYSNPD and GDNSRS (reference sequence). Unmatched junction bases numbered 13, after V lost 2 bases and J lost 8 bases.

In this sample, this clone turned up a few times. The rearrangement uses TRDV3 and TRDJ3, with a possible D match to TRDD3 (6 bases). Trimming pared 4 bases from V and 0 bases from J, leaving 19 bases between. The CDR3 sequence is 18 residues long. Germline loops: CDR1 TVYSNPD, CDR2 GDNSRS (reference sequence). In nucleotides, the CDR3 is TGTGCCTCCGACCTACGGCTGGGGAGCTCCTGGGACACCCGACAGATGTTTTTC. Translating gives CASDLRLGSSWDTRQMFF.

Within the sample, this clone is large. The CDR3 DNA reads as TGTGCCTGTGACACCGTTCCTACGCCTCCCGGGCGGGTGGGGGAAATCACCGATAAACTCATCTTT. Amino acids: CACDTVPTPPGRVGEITDKLIF. The rearrangement joins TRDV2 to TRDJ1; D may correspond to TRDD2 or TRDD3 (7 bases each). Germline V lookup: CDR1 GEAIGNYY, CDR2 EKD. The CDR3 length is 22 residues. V gave up 0 bases and J gave up 1 base, with 32 bases separating them.

The chain employs TRDV2 and TRDJ1; TRDD3 agrees at 11 bases. CDR3 length equals 20 residues. V gave up 1 base and J gave up 4 bases; unmatched junction bases: 19. In germline, CDR1 is GEAIGNYY, CDR2 EKD. The DNA for the CDR3 is TGTGCCTGTGACACTTTGCGGGGACCCGACAGTGGGGGATACGTCGATAAACTCATCTTT. This gives the protein CACDTLRGPDSGGYVDKLIF.

This chain links TRDV2 with TRDJ1, with 8 bases identical to TRDD3. The V gene's germline CDR1 is GEAIGNYY and CDR2 EKD. The CDR3 is 16 amino acids. V dropped 2 bases and J dropped 3; count of bases not matched to a gene: 10. For the CDR3, the DNA is TGTGCCTGTGACAGTCTGGGGGACCGGGGGGCCGATAAACTCATCTTT. It translates to CACDSLGDRGADKLIF.

This clone turned up a few times. The chain employs TRDV3 and TRDJ1, with 8 positions matching TRDD3. CDR3 size: 12 residues. The V gene end was trimmed by 4 bases and the J gene end by 8 bases; junction bases not matched to a gene: 9. Germline CDR1 TVYSNPD, CDR2 GDNSRS (reference sequence). CDR3 sequence (DNA): TGTGCCTCCGGGATACGCCTATCGAAACTCATCTTT. Its protein is CASGIRLSKLIF.

This clone qualifies as large (0.1 to 1%). The chain has TRDV2 and TRDJ1, with TRDD3 identical over 10 bases. The CDR3 contains 18 residues. The germline gives CDR1 GEAIGNYY, CDR2 EKD. V shed 0 bases and J 3 bases; nucleotides not matched to a gene: 12. The CDR3 bases are TGTGCCTGTGACACCGTAGGTGGGGGATACACGCGGGCCGATAAACTCATCTTT. It is translated as CACDTVGGGYTRADKLIF.

As regards this clone: A far more abundant clone sits one base away, making this likely a read error. The sample carries other DNA sequences with the same CDR3. The V and J genes are TRDV2 and TRDJ1; TRDD3 might be the D (6 bases). CDR1 GEAIGNYY and CDR2 EKD come from the germline V gene. This CDR3 spans 17 amino acids. The CDR3 here is CACDTVGGPTYTDKLIF. The CDR3 coding sequence is TGTGCCTGCGACACCGTAGGGGGACCTACGTACACCGATAAACTCATCTTT.

Turning to this clone: One base separates it from a far larger clone, so it is likely a read error. Other nucleotide sequences in the sample specify the same CDR3. The chain recombines TRDV2 with TRDJ1; D not certain. The CDR3 is 15 residues long. The germline V gene has CDR1 GEAIGNYY and CDR2 EKD. CDR3 sequence reads: CACDALDGRTDKLIF. In DNA form, the CDR3 reads TGTGCCTGTGACGCTCTTGACGGGAGGACCGATAAACTTATCTTT.

The chain joins TRDV1 to TRDJ1; TRDD3 aligns across 13 bases. Germline V CDR1 and CDR2: TSWWSYY, QGS. The ends lost 6 bases at V and 2 bases at J; junction bases unmatched: 12. The CDR3 has 18 residues. This CDR3 is CALGSLYWGIRATDKLIF. In nucleotides, the CDR3 is TGTGCTCTTGGAAGCCTCTACTGGGGGATACGGGCAACCGATAAACTCATCTTT.

The V and J genes are TRDV2 and TRDJ1; 13 positions agree with TRDD3. Germline-derived CDR1 and CDR2 are GEAIGNYY and EKD. The V segment lost 0 bases and the J segment 4 bases; nucleotides outside the gene matches: 10. The CDR3 contains 18 residues. The chain's CDR3 is CACDTAELGDTRGDKLIF. The CDR3 DNA is TGTGCCTGTGACACCGCGGAACTGGGGGATACGCGGGGCGATAAACTCATCTTT.

This sequence joins TRDV1 and TRDJ1, with 7 bases that match TRDD3. Germline CDR1 and CDR2: TSWWSYY and QGS. Trimming at V came to 0 bases and at J to 12 bases, leaving 19 bases not matched to a gene. The CDR3 has 17 amino acids. CDR3 in amino acids: CALGELTPQGLGFRVIF. CDR3 coding DNA: TGTGCTCTTGGGGAACTAACTCCACAGGGACTGGGGTTTAGGGTCATCTTT.

This clone was counted between two and nine times. The chain combines TRDV2 with TRDJ1, with 8 bases that match TRDD3. The germline V gene encodes CDR1 GEAIGNYY and CDR2 EKD. There are 18 residues in the CDR3. V lost 3 bases, J lost 3 bases, and 17 bases stayed unmatched. The CDR3 loop reads CACDPTGHWGSRADKLIF. The CDR3, as DNA: TGTGCCTGTGACCCCACAGGACACTGGGGGTCACGGGCCGATAAACTCATCTTT.

By frequency in the sample, this clone is medium-sized (0.01 to 0.1%). The CDR3 bases are TGTGCCTGTGACACCGTCGGGGGCTCTCTTGATAAACTCATCTTT. Translating gives CACDTVGGSLDKLIF. J is TRDJ1 and V is TRDV2, with TRDD3 as a possible D gene (5 bases). The CDR3 sequence is 15 residues long. V lost 0 bases to trimming and J lost 5 bases, with 15 bases between them. Germline values: CDR1 GEAIGNYY, CDR2 EKD.

As regards this clone: A read error likely explains this, since a far larger clone differs by one base. The same CDR3 also results from other DNA sequences found in this sample. V and J are TRDV2 and TRDJ1; D remains ambiguous. Trimming shortened V by 6 bases and J by 0 bases, and 16 bases separated the two germline ends. Germline CDR1 reads GEAIGNYY; CDR2 reads EKD. The CDR3 is 15 amino acids. CDR3 nucleotides: TGTGCCTGTTTCCCCTTGGTACGGGACACCGATAAACTCATCTTT. As protein: CACFPLVRDTDKLIF.

This clone was counted between two and nine times. The CDR3 nucleotides read TGTGCCTGTGACCCCTGGGGGACCTACACCGATAAACTCATCTTT. Protein sequence: CACDPWGTYTDKLIF. J is TRDJ1 and V is TRDV2; TRDD3 agrees at 8 bases. Germline values: CDR1 GEAIGNYY, CDR2 EKD. The junction had 5 bases not matched to a gene; V was cut back by 3 bases and J by 0 bases. This CDR3 has 15 amino acids.

This clone has more than one count but fewer than ten. A read error is likely here: a far larger clone is one base away. Other DNA variants within this sample encode the same CDR3. The chain has TRDV2 and TRDJ1, with D possibly matching TRDD2 (5 bases). Trimming cost V 7 bases and J 0 bases, with 17 bases left between them. This CDR3 has 15 residues. Germline CDR1 is GEAIGNYY and CDR2 is EKD. The CDR3 sequence: CACFPLVRDTDKLIF. CDR3 nucleotides: TGTGCCTGCTTCCCCTTAGTACGGGACACCGATAAACTCATCTTT.

By share of the sample, this clone is large (0.1 to 1%). The chain uses TRDV2 and TRDJ1; a possible D gene is TRDD3 (6 bases). V was shortened by 0 bases and J by 1 base, with 11 bases between the two germline ends. Germline V CDR1 and CDR2: GEAIGNYY, EKD. CDR3 length: 15 residues. The CDR3 here is CACDTLGSSTDKLIF. The CDR3 nucleotides read TGTGCCTGTGACACCCTGGGGTCATCCACCGATAAACTCATCTTT.

Remarks on this clone: This likely reflects a read error, since a far larger clone is one base away. The chain combines TRDV2 with TRDJ1; a weak D match, TRDD3 (6 bases). Trimming removed 0 bases from V and 0 bases from J, with 19 bases in between. CDR1 GEAIGNYY and CDR2 EKD come from the germline V gene. The CDR3 consists of 18 residues. The CDR3 loop is CACDTFRGAGDYTDKLIF. Here the CDR3 DNA reads TGTGCCTGTGACACCTTTAGGGGAGCTGGGGATTACACCGATAAACTCATCTTT.

Of note for this clone: Possible read error: a much larger clone is one base away. The chain couples TRDV3 to TRDJ1, with 11 bases identical to TRDD3. The CDR3 extends over 19 amino acids. Looked up from germline, CDR1 is TVYSNPD and CDR2 is GDNSRS (reference sequence). CDR3 bases: TGTGCCTTAACTCCTACAGTTAGGGTGGGGGATACGCTTTCCGATAAACCCATCTTT. It encodes CALTPTVRVGDTLSDKPIF. The full variable domain, completed using reference TRDV3 and TRDJ1, is CDKVTQSSPDQTVASGSEVVLLCTYDTVYSNPDLFWYRIRPDYSFQFVFYGDNSRSEGADFTQGRFSVKHILTQKAFHLVISPVRTEDSATYYCALTPTVRVGDTLSDKPIFGKGTRVTVEP.

The chain combines TRDV2 with TRDJ1, with 9 bases lining up with TRDD3. V lost 3 bases, J lost 1 base, and 11 bases stayed unmatched. The CDR3 runs 17 residues. The germline CDR1 and CDR2 sequences are GEAIGNYY and EKD. The CDR3 protein is CACDVLGEPGGTDKLIF. In DNA, the CDR3 is TGTGCCTGTGACGTACTGGGGGAGCCGGGGGGCACCGATAAACTCATCTTT.

This clone is termed medium-sized. This chain connects TRDV1 to TRDJ1; 12 bases agree with TRDD3. Per germline, CDR1 TSWWSYY and CDR2 QGS. V gave up 4 bases and J gave up 6 bases; unmatched junction bases: 15. This CDR3 has 18 residues. The CDR3 spells CALGVPSVLGDTLHKLIF. In DNA, the CDR3 is TGTGCTCTTGGGGTTCCCTCGGTACTGGGGGATACATTACATAAACTCATCTTT.

A few counts support this clone. TCRdb's protein, taken from a much larger clone, differs from this DNA's translation at residue 4, likely owing to a read error; the protein displayed comes from the DNA. The chain is built from TRDV2 and TRDJ1; TRDD3 agrees at 11 bases. CDR1 and CDR2 (germline): GEAIGNYY, EKD. This CDR3 has 18 residues. CDR3 bases: TGTGCCTGTGGCACCCTCTTTCGGCTGGGGGATACAACCGATAAACTCATCTTT. Amino acid sequence: CACGTLFRLGDTTDKLIF.

Sample share makes this clone large. Other DNA sequences within the sample encode an identical CDR3. This rearrangement joins TRDV2 to TRDJ1; 12 nucleotides match TRDD3. The CDR3 loop spans 18 amino acids. In germline, CDR1 is GEAIGNYY, CDR2 EKD. J gave up 3 bases and V 2 bases, and 12 bases lay outside the gene matches. CDR3 region: CACDKLGDTREAADKLIF. CDR3 coding DNA: TGTGCCTGTGACAAACTGGGGGATACACGGGAGGCGGCCGATAAACTCATCTTT.

Notes on this clone: TCRdb has a much larger clone's protein, which differs at residue 12 from the translation of this DNA, likely because of a read error; what is shown is the protein translated from the DNA. This sequence joins TRDV2 and TRDJ1; 8 positions match TRDD2. Trimming removed 3 bases from V and 1 base from J; junction bases left unmatched: 15. Germline values: CDR1 GEAIGNYY, CDR2 EKD. This CDR3 is built from 18 residues. The CDR3 reads CACDPLPTVSPCTDKLIF. For the CDR3, the DNA is TGTGCCTGTGACCCGCTTCCTACGGTTAGCCCGTGCACCGATAAACTCATCTTT.

The chain uses TRDV2 and TRDJ1, with 12 bases identical to TRDD3. From germline, CDR1 is GEAIGNYY and CDR2 EKD. The V gene end was trimmed by 3 bases and the J gene end by 5 bases; junction bases not matched to a gene: 21. The CDR3 contains 20 residues. The CDR3 DNA sequence: TGTGCCTGTGACGAGCCTCGACTGGGGGATACCGCGCCGGGTCTAGATAAACTCATCTTT. Protein sequence: CACDEPRLGDTAPGLDKLIF.

This clone is deemed medium-sized. This chain uses TRDV2 with TRDJ3; 13 bases match TRDD3. The trim removed 3 bases at V and 1 base at J, leaving 8 bases unmatched. CDR1 is GEAIGNYY, CDR2 EKD, per germline. The CDR3 has 20 amino acids. CDR3 amino acids: CACDLVLGDTRSWDTRQMFF. The CDR3 bases are TGTGCCTGTGACCTGGTACTGGGGGATACGCGGTCCTGGGACACCCGACAGATGTTTTTC.